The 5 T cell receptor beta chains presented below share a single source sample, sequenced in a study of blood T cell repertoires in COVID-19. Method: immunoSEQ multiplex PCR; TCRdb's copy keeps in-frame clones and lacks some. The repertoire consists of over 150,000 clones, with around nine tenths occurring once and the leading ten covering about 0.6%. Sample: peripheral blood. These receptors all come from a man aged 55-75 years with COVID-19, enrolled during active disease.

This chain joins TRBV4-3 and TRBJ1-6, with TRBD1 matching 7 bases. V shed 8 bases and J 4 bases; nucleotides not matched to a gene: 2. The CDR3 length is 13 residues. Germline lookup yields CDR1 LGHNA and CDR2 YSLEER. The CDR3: CASGDSYNSPLHF. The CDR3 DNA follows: TGCGCCAGCGGGGACAGTTATAATTCACCCCTCCACTTT.

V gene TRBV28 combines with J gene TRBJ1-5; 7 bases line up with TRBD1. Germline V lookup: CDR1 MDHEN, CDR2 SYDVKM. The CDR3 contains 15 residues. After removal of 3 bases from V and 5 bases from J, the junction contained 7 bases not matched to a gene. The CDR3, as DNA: TGTGCCAGCAGTTTGGGGACAGTCCTACATCAGCCCCAGCATTTT. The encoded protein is CASSLGTVLHQPQHF.

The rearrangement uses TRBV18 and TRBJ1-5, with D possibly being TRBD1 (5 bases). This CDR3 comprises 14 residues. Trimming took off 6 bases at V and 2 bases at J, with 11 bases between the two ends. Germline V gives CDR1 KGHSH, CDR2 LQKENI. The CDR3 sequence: CASSQGLGNQPQHF. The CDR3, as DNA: TGTGCCAGCTCGCAGGGACTGGGCAATCAGCCCCAGCATTTT.

The CDR3, as DNA: TGCGCCAGCAGCTTCGGACAGGGGGCGCAAGGGGGAGGCTACACCTTC. This translates into CASSFGQGAQGGGYTF. This chain connects TRBV5-1 to TRBJ1-2; 11 bases agree with TRBD1. CDR1 and CDR2 from the germline V gene are SGHRS and YFSETQ. CDR3 length: 16 residues. J gave up 8 bases and V 2 bases, and 11 bases lay outside the gene matches.

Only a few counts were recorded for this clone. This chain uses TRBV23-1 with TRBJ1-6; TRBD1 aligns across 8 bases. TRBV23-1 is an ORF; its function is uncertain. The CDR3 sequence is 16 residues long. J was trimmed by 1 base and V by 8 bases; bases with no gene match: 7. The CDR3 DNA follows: TGCGCCAGCGCACAGGGGGGAGTGTCCTATAATTCACCCCTCCACTTT. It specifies CASAQGGVSYNSPLHF.